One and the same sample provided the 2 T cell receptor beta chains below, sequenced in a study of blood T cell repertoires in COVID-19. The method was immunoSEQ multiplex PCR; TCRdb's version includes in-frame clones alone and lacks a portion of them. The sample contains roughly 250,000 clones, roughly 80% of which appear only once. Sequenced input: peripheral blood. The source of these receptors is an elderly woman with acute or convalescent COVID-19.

DNA for the CDR3: TGTGCCAGCAGCCCGACAGGCGGAGGTAAAGCCACTGAAGCTTTCTTT. Translating gives CASSPTGGGKATEAFF. This rearrangement joins TRBV5-4 to TRBJ1-1; a weak D match, TRBD1 (6 bases). The germline CDR1 and CDR2 sequences are SGHNT and YYREEE (reference sequence). The V end was cut by 4 bases, the J end by 4 bases, with 20 bases between. This CDR3 comprises 16 residues.

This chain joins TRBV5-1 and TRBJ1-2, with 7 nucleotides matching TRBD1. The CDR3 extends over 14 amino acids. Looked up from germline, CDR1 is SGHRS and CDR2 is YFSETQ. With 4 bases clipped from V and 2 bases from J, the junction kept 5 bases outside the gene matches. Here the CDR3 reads CASSRDSLNYGYTF. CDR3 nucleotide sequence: TGCGCCAGCAGCCGGGACAGTCTAAACTATGGCTACACCTTC.